The 22 T cell receptor beta chains presented below share a single source sample, sequenced in a study of T cell changes during pregnancy in multiple sclerosis (dated by TCRdb to between 2018 and 2021). Library generation was performed with the immunoSEQ multiplex PCR assay. TCRdb limited this immuneACCESS table to in-frame rearrangements with V and J called. A share of clones is missing; checked studies link under half to unresolved V genes, and the rest is unexplained. The sample includes 40,000 to 60,000 clones, with around 92% observed a single time. The ten biggest clones cover around 0.74% of the sample. Here the sequenced sample was CD4+ T cells from peripheral blood mononuclear cells, taken in the third trimester of pregnancy. These receptors all stem from a female donor with multiple sclerosis, enrolled in a pregnancy study.

The chain is built from TRBV7-9 and TRBJ1-1; 7 bases align to TRBD1. CDR1 is SEHNR, CDR2 FQNEAQ, per germline (reference sequence). With 6 bases clipped from V and 0 bases from J, the junction kept 7 bases outside the gene matches. The CDR3 extends over 15 amino acids. CDR3 bases: TGTGCCAGCAGAACCCCCGGGACAGTGAACACTGAAGCTTTCTTT. It codes for CASRTPGTVNTEAFF.

In the case of this clone: A read error may produce the germline difference seen at one junction end. V gene TRBV6-5 combines with J gene TRBJ1-1, with unresolved D. Germline V gene sequence: CDR1 MNHEY, CDR2 SVGAGI. The CDR3 is made up of 15 amino acids. CDR3 DNA: TGTGCCACCAGTTCGGGAACTACCCTGAACACTGAAGCTTTCTTT. Its protein product is CATSSGTTLNTEAFF.

The J gene is TRBJ2-1, the V gene TRBV18; 8 bases are a match to TRBD1. Germline trimming cut 6 bases from V and 7 bases from J; bases unmatched to any gene: 11. The CDR3 runs 15 residues. From germline, CDR1 is KGHSH and CDR2 LQKENI. Here the CDR3 reads CASSPLDRVGNEQFF. The CDR3 region has the DNA TGTGCCAGCTCTCCCCTGGACAGGGTAGGTAATGAGCAGTTCTTC.

This clone was picked up one time. The gene calls are TRBV6-5 and TRBJ1-2, with D possibly TRBD1 on 6 matching bases. The V gene's germline CDR1 is MNHEY and CDR2 SVGAGI. Trimming stripped 4 bases from V and 1 base from J, with 13 bases between. The CDR3 totals 15 residues. The CDR3, as DNA: TGTGCCAGCAGTTCCCCGGGGGGCGATAACTATGGCTACACCTTC. Its protein is CASSSPGGDNYGYTF.

The chain links TRBV30 to TRBJ1-5, with unresolved D. The CDR3 runs to 14 residues. The V gene lost 6 bases and the J gene lost 0 bases, with 12 bases spanning the gap. Germline lookup yields CDR1 GTSNPN and CDR2 SVGIG (reference sequence). The DNA for the CDR3 is TGTGCCTGCCAGGAGGGATATAGCAATCAGCCCCAGCATTTT. Translated, it gives CACQEGYSNQPQHF.

This clone was seen just once. V gene TRBV19 combines with J gene TRBJ1-3, with 7 bases that match TRBD1. The J segment lost 9 bases and the V segment lost 6 bases, leaving 11 bases of the junction unmatched. The germline gives CDR1 LNHDA, CDR2 SQIVND (reference sequence). This CDR3 comprises 14 residues. DNA of the CDR3: TGTGCCAGTAGGACCGGGACAGTACGATCCACCATATATTTT. Its translation is CASRTGTVRSTIYF.

The chain employs TRBV25-1 and TRBJ1-2; maybe TRBD1 (6 bases). V was trimmed by 5 bases and J by 8 bases, leaving 21 bases between them. The CDR3 is 15 residues long. Germline V gene data show CDR1 as MGHDK and CDR2 as SYGVNS. DNA of the CDR3: TGTGCCAGCAGTCGTGGGGGAGGGGGGACCCCAGGCTACACCTTC. Its protein is CASSRGGGGTPGYTF.

CDR3 nucleotide sequence: TGTGCCTGGAGTGTAGGGACAGGTACTCAGCCCCAGCATTTT. Translated: CAWSVGTGTQPQHF. The gene calls are TRBV30 and TRBJ1-5; 8 bases map to TRBD1. V shed 0 bases and J 6 bases; nucleotides not matched to a gene: 4. The CDR3 covers 14 residues. Germline V gene lookup returns CDR1 GTSNPN and CDR2 SVGIG (reference sequence).

The chain employs TRBV2 and TRBJ1-5; D possibly corresponds to TRBD1 (6 bases). The CDR3 contains 14 residues. The V end lost 6 bases, the J end lost 6 bases, and 15 bases lay between the germline ends. Per the germline V gene, CDR1 is SNHLY and CDR2 is FYNNEI. CDR3 sequence reads: CASSGTGGRQPQHF. The DNA of the CDR3 is TGTGCCAGCAGCGGCACGGGGGGCCGTCAGCCCCAGCATTTT.

The gene calls are TRBV6-5 and TRBJ2-7; 8 bases line up with TRBD1. This CDR3 has 15 amino acids. The ends lost 6 bases at V and 2 bases at J; junction bases unmatched: 9. Germline CDR1 MNHEY, CDR2 SVGAGI. The CDR3 region is CASRRTRDRTYEQYF. Here the CDR3 DNA reads TGTGCCAGCAGAAGGACCCGGGACAGGACCTACGAGCAGTACTTC.

V usage is TRBV27 and J usage is TRBJ2-7; 8 bases are a match to TRBD1. Germline lookup yields CDR1 MNHEY and CDR2 SMNVEV (reference sequence). The CDR3 consists of 14 residues. J lost 4 bases, V lost 5 bases, and 7 bases had no gene match. The CDR3, as DNA: TGTGCCAGCAGTGCGGACAGGGAAGGGTACGAGCAGTACTTC. Amino acid sequence: CASSADREGYEQYF.

The rearrangement uses TRBV5-6 and TRBJ1-6; 9 bases are a match to TRBD1. Germline V lookup: CDR1 SGHDT, CDR2 YYEEEE. This CDR3 has 18 amino acids. V trimming: 2 bases; J trimming: 10 bases; junction bases outside the gene matches: 16. The CDR3 here is CASSFPPGQGLGRSPLHF. CDR3 DNA: TGTGCCAGCAGCTTTCCACCGGGACAGGGTCTAGGGAGGTCACCCCTCCACTTT.

This clone occurred once. The chain uses TRBV7-2 and TRBJ2-7; D is unclear. This CDR3 is built from 14 residues. From germline, CDR1 is SGHTA and CDR2 FQGNSA. V gave up 6 bases and J gave up 7 bases, with 19 bases separating them. CDR3 loop: CASSPTPGTLEQYF. DNA of the CDR3: TGTGCCAGCAGTCCCACCCCCGGTACTCTTGAGCAGTACTTC.

The chain carries TRBV21-1 and TRBJ1-1; TRBD1 was called by the table and not checked on the DNA. TRBV21-1 is a documented pseudogene. This CDR3 spans 14 amino acids. The CDR3 DNA is TGTGCCAGCAGGTGGGACAGTGGGAACACTGAAGCTTTCTTT. Its protein is CASRWDSGNTEAFF.

This clone was seen once. This chain links TRBV19 with TRBJ2-3; 8 nucleotides agree with TRBD1. In germline, CDR1 is LNHDA, CDR2 SQIVND (reference sequence). CDR3 length: 15 amino acids. With 4 bases clipped from V and 2 bases from J, the junction kept 5 bases outside the gene matches. The CDR3 DNA reads TGTGCCAGTAGTAATGGACAGGGAATCACAGATACGCAGTATTTT. This gives the protein CASSNGQGITDTQYF.

The rearrangement joins TRBV7-2 to TRBJ1-2; possibly TRBD1 for D (5 bases). V shed 3 bases and J shed 2 bases, with 7 bases lying between them. CDR3 length: 13 amino acids. Looked up from germline, CDR1 is SGHTA and CDR2 is FQGNSA. The CDR3 nucleotides read TGTGCCAGCAGCTTCGACAGAAACTATGGCTACACCTTC. This encodes CASSFDRNYGYTF.

V is TRBV7-3 and J is TRBJ1-2; perhaps TRBD1 as D (6 bases). Germline values: CDR1 SGHTA, CDR2 FQGTGA. Trimming removed 2 bases from V and 4 bases from J, with 17 bases in between. The CDR3 has 16 amino acids. CDR3 sequence: CASSLSGQQGFYGYTF. In nucleotides, the CDR3 is TGTGCCAGCAGCTTATCAGGTCAACAGGGATTCTATGGCTACACCTTC.

The gene calls are TRBV4-2 and TRBJ2-7; 9 bases align to TRBD1. With 2 bases clipped from V and 2 bases from J, the junction kept 13 bases outside the gene matches. The CDR3 has 18 amino acids. Germline loops: CDR1 LGHNA, CDR2 YNFKEQ. The CDR3 sequence: CASSQRGALGQGPYEQYF. The DNA for the CDR3 is TGTGCCAGCAGCCAAAGGGGGGCATTGGGACAGGGCCCCTACGAGCAGTACTTC.

The V gene is TRBV7-6, the J gene TRBJ2-3; D uncertain. The CDR3 extends over 15 amino acids. The germline V and J ends were trimmed by 0 bases and 0 bases, with 7 bases remaining between them. Germline values: CDR1 SGHVS, CDR2 FNYEAQ. The CDR3 protein is CASSLADISTDTQYF. The CDR3 DNA sequence: TGTGCCAGCAGCTTAGCTGACATTAGCACAGATACGCAGTATTTT.

The CDR3 DNA is TGTGCCAGCAGTGAATTCCAAAATCAGCCCCAGCATTTT. Amino acids: CASSEFQNQPQHF. The chain couples TRBV2 to TRBJ1-5; D gene unclear. The length of the CDR3 is 13 residues. Trimming cost V 2 bases and J 4 bases, with 6 bases left between them. The germline CDR1 and CDR2 sequences are SNHLY and FYNNEI.

This rearrangement joins TRBV4-3 to TRBJ1-3; D may be TRBD1 (6 bases). CDR3 length: 14 residues. Between the trimmed V and J ends, which lost 3 bases and 4 bases, there was a span of 10 bases. Per the germline V gene, CDR1 is LGHNA and CDR2 is YSLEER. This CDR3 reads CASSQGGTGNTIYF. In DNA, the CDR3 is TGCGCCAGCAGCCAGGGTGGGACAGGAAACACCATATATTTT.

The chain carries TRBV7-2 and TRBJ2-5; tentative D call: TRBD2 (7 bases). The germline V gene has CDR1 SGHTA and CDR2 FQGNSA. The CDR3 is made up of 16 amino acids. V was clipped by 2 bases and J by 4 bases, with 17 bases between them. In DNA, the CDR3 is TGTGCCAGCAGCTTACGGGGGGCCGGGGCAGGAGAGACCCAGTACTTC. Its translation: CASSLRGAGAGETQYF.